This is a list of T cell receptor beta chains from one sample in a study of cytomegalovirus exposure and HLA in healthy donors. Data came from immunoSEQ multiplex PCR; TCRdb stores just in-frame clones and leaves some out. The repertoire consists of 30,000 to 50,000 clones, with about 70% occurring once and the leading ten covering roughly 3.9%. The material sequenced was PBMCs. These receptor sequences come from a man between 35 and 55 years old in good health and CMV-seronegative. Each CDR3 is given with its conserved first and last residue. D genes are given only for firm matches. Some rows mark clone size as missing; the rest say once, few, many or name a class of expanded clone.

j_call d_call v_call clone_size cdr3_nt cdr3_aa
TRBJ1-1 TRBD1 TRBV6-1 . TGTGCCAGCAGTGAAGGGACAGGGGCAGGTGAAGCTTTCTTT CASSEGTGAGEAFF
TRBJ1-2 TRBD1 TRBV30 . TGTGCCTGGAGTGGGACAACAGGGGCCTTGTTATATGGCTACACCTTC CAWSGTTGALLYGYTF
TRBJ1-2 TRBD1 TRBV2 few TGTGCCAGCAGAGAGTCGGGACAGACCTATGGCTACACCTTC CASRESGQTYGYTF
TRBJ2-1 TRBD2 TRBV6-4 . TGTGCCAGCAGTGAACAACTAGCGGGGGGACACAATGAGCAGTTCTTC CASSEQLAGGHNEQFF
TRBJ1-5 TRBD1 TRBV2 . TGTGCCAGCAGGGGACAGAGTTATAGCAATCAGCCCCAGCATTTT CASRGQSYSNQPQHF
TRBJ1-6 TRBD1 TRBV10-3 . TGCGCCATCAGGGGACAGGGGAATTCACCCCTCCACTTT CAIRGQGNSPLHF
TRBJ2-1 TRBD2 TRBV4-3 . TGCGCCAGCAGCCAGTTACTAGCGGGGGGAGAGCAGTTCTTC CASSQLLAGGEQFF
TRBJ2-5 TRBD1 TRBV5-1 . TGCGCCAGCAGCTTGGTGGGACAGGCAAAGACCCAGTACTTC CASSLVGQAKTQYF
TRBJ2-5 TRBD2 TRBV29-1 . TGCAGCACGGGACTAGCGGGGACAGAGACCCAGTACTTC CSTGLAGTETQYF
TRBJ2-5 TRBD1 TRBV11-3 once TGTGCCAGCAGCTTAGTTGGCGACAGGGGGCAAGAGACCCAGTACTTC CASSLVGDRGQETQYF
TRBJ1-1 . TRBV6-6 . TGTGCCAGCAGTCACATGAACACTGAAGCTTTCTTT CASSHMNTEAFF
TRBJ2-3 TRBD1 TRBV30 . TGTGCCTGGAGTGTGCGGGACAGGGACGCAGATACGCAGTATTTT CAWSVRDRDADTQYF
TRBJ2-7 . TRBV15 . TGTGCCACCAGCAATTATGGGGCAGCCTACGAGCAGTACTTC CATSNYGAAYEQYF
TRBJ1-2 TRBD1 TRBV20-1 . TGCAGGGCTACAGGGGTTAGGGGCTACACCTTC CRATGVRGYTF
TRBJ2-5 TRBD2 TRBV5-3 few TGTGCCAGAAGGGGGGGGTGGGGAGCCCAAGAGACCCAGTACTTC CARRGGWGAQETQYF
TRBJ1-1 TRBD1 TRBV19 . TGTGCCAGTAGTATCGACAGGGACACTGAAGCTTTCTTT CASSIDRDTEAFF
TRBJ1-2 . TRBV4-1 few TGCGCCAGCAGCCAAGATGGATGGAACAGGAGAACCTATGGCTACACCTTC CASSQDGWNRRTYGYTF
TRBJ2-7 . TRBV6-1 . TGTGCCAGCAGTGAATCTGGAGGGGACTCCTACGAGCAGTACTTC CASSESGGDSYEQYF
TRBJ1-1 . TRBV11-3 . TGTGCCAGCAGCCCCTCTCCAGGGGATAACACTGAAGCTTTCTTT CASSPSPGDNTEAFF
TRBJ1-5 TRBD1 TRBV7-8 . TGTGCCAGCAGCTTCTCTCCGGGACAGGGAATCAATCAGCCCCAGCATTTT CASSFSPGQGINQPQHF
TRBJ2-5 TRBD2 TRBV29-1 . TGCAGCGTTGGGACTAGCGGGCTAACTAGGGAGACCCAGTACTTC CSVGTSGLTRETQYF
TRBJ2-7 TRBD1 TRBV7-2 once TGTGCCAGCAGGGAGAATACAGGGGGCAGGTACGAGCAGTACTTC CASRENTGGRYEQYF
TRBJ2-3 . TRBV29-1 . TGCAGCGTCATTGGGGGGGCCAGGGGAGATACGCAGTATTTT CSVIGGARGDTQYF
TRBJ1-3 . TRBV6-1 . TGTGCCAGCAGTGACGCGACAGGCTCTGGAAACACCATATATTTT CASSDATGSGNTIYF
TRBJ1-1 . TRBV25-1 . TGTGCCAACCTCCGGGACAACAAGAACACTGAAGCTTTCTTT CANLRDNKNTEAFF